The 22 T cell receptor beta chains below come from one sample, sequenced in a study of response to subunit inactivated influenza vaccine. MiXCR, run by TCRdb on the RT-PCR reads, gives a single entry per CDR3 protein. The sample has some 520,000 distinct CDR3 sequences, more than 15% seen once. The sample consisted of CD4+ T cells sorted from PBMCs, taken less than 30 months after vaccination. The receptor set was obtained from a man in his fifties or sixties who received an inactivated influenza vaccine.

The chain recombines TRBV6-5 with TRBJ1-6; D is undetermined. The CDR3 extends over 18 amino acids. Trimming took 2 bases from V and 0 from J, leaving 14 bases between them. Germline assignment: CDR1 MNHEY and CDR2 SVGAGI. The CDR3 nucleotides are TGTGCCAGCAGTTACCCATTAACACGGGCCTCCTATAATTCACCCCTCCACTTT. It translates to CASSYPLTRASYNSPLHF.

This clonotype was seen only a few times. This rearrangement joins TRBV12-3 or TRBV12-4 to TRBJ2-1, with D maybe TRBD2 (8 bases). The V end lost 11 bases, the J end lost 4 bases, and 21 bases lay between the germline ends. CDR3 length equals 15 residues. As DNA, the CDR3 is TGTGCCTGTCAACGGGGGGGACAGCTTTACAATGAGCAGTTCTTC. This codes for CACQRGGQLYNEQFF.

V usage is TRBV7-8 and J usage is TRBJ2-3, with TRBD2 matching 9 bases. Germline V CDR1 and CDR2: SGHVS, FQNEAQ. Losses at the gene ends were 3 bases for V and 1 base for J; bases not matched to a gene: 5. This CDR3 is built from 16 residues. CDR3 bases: TGTGCCAGCAGCTTCAAGCGACTAGCGGGCACAGATACGCAGTATTTT. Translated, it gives CASSFKRLAGTDTQYF.

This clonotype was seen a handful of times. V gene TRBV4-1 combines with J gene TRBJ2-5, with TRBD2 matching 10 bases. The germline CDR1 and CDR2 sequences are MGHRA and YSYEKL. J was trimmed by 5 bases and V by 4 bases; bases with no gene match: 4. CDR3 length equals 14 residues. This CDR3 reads CASSRGTSVETQYF. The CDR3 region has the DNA TGCGCCAGCAGCCGAGGGACTAGCGTGGAGACCCAGTACTTC.

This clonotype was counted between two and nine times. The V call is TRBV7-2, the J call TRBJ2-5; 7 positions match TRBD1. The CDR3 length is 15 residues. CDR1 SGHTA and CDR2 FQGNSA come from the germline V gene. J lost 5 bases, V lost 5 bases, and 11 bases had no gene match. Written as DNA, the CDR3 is TGTGCCAGCAGCCCCATACAGGGGCCCACGGAGACCCAGTACTTC. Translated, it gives CASSPIQGPTETQYF.

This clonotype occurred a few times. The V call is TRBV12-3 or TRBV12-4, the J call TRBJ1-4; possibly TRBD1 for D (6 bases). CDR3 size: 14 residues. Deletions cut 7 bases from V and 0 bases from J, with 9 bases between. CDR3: CASTRTATNEKLFF. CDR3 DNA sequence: TGTGCCAGCACCAGGACAGCAACTAATGAAAAACTGTTTTTT.

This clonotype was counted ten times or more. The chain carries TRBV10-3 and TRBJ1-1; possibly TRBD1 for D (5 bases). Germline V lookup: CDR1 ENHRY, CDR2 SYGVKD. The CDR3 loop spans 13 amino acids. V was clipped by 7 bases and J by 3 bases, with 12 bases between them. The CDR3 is CAIIGDGYTEAFF. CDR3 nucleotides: TGTGCCATCATCGGGGACGGGTACACTGAAGCTTTCTTT.

The DNA for the CDR3 is TGTGCCAGCAGCCCCTCACAGGGATTCTATGAGCAGTTCTTC. Amino acid sequence: CASSPSQGFYEQFF. The chain couples TRBV3-1 to TRBJ2-1; tentatively, D is TRBD1 (6 bases). In germline, CDR1 is LGHDT, CDR2 YNNKEL (reference sequence). Trimming took 4 bases from V and 8 from J, leaving 15 bases between them. The CDR3 length is 14 residues.

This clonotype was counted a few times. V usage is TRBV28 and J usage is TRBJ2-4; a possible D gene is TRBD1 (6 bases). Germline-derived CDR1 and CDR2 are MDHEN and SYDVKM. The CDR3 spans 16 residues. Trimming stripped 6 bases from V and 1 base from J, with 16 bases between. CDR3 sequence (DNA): TGTGCCAGCAGACCGGGACAAAAGTGGGCCAAAAACATTCAGTACTTC. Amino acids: CASRPGQKWAKNIQYF.

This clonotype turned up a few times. The CDR3 protein is CSVRPGETQYF. The CDR3 coding sequence is TGCAGCGTTAGGCCGGGGGAGACCCAGTACTTC. The gene calls are TRBV29-1 and TRBJ2-5; tentatively, D is TRBD2 (5 bases). The germline gives CDR1 SQVTM, CDR2 ANQGSEA. V was clipped by 5 bases and J by 5 bases, with 9 bases between them. The CDR3 contains 11 residues.

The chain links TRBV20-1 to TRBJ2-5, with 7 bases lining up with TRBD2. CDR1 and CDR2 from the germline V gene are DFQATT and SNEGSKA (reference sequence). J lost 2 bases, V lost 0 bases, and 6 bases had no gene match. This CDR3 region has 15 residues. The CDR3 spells CSARDKGLKQETQYF. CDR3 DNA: TGCAGTGCTAGAGATAAGGGACTAAAACAAGAGACCCAGTACTTC.

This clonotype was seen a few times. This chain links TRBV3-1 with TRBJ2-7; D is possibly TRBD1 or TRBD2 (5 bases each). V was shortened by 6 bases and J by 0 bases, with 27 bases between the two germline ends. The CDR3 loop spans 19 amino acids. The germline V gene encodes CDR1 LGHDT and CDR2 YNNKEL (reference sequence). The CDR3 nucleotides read TGTGCCAGCAGACCTATGGTAAGCCGGGGCAGGACGTCCTCCTACGAGCAGTACTTC. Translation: CASRPMVSRGRTSSYEQYF.

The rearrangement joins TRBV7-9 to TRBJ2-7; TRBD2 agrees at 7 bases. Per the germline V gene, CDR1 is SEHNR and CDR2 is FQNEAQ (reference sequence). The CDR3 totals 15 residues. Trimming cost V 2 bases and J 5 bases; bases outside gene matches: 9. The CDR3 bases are TGTGCCAGCAGCTTACGAGGGGAGGGCCTGGACGAGCAGTACTTC. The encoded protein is CASSLRGEGLDEQYF.

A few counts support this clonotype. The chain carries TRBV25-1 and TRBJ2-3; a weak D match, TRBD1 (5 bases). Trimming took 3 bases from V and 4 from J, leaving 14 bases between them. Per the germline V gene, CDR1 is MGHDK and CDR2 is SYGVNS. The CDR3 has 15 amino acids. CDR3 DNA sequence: TGTGCCAGCAGTGACAATAAGGGGATTTCAGATACGCAGTATTTT. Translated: CASSDNKGISDTQYF.

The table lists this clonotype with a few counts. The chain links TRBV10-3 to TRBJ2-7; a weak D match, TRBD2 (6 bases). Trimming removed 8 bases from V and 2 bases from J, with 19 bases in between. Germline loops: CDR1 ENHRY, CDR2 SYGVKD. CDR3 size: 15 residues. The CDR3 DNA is TGTGCCATCGGAGCAGGGACTCCCCTGGCCTACGAGCAGTACTTC. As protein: CAIGAGTPLAYEQYF.

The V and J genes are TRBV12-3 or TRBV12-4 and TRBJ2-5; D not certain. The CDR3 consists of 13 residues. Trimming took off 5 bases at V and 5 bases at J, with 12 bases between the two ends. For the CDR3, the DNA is TGTGCCAGCAGTGAGCAGGACGCGGAGACCCAGTACTTC. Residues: CASSEQDAETQYF.

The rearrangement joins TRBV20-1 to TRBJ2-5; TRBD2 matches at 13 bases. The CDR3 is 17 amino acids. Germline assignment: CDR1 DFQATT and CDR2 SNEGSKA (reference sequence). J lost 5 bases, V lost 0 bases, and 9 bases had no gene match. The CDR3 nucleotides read TGCAGTGCTAGAGACGCCGGGACTAGCGGGGTATGGGAGACCCAGTACTTC. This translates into CSARDAGTSGVWETQYF.

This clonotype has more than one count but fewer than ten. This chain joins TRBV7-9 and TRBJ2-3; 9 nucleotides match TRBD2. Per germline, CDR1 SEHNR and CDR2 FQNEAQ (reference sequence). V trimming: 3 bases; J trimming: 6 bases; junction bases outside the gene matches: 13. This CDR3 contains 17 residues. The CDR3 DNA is TGTGCCAGCAGCTTTATAGCGGGGGCCACCATTCCCGATACGCAGTATTTT. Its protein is CASSFIAGATIPDTQYF.

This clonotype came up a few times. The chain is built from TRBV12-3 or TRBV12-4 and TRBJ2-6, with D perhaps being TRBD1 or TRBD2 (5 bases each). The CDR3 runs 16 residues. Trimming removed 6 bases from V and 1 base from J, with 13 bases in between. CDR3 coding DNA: TGTGCCAGCAGCCCGGGACGGACATCTGGGGCCAACGTCCTGACTTTC. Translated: CASSPGRTSGANVLTF.

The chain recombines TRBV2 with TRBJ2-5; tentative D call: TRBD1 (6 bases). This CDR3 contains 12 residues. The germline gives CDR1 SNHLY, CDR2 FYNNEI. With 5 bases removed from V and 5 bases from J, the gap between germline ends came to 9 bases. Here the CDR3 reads CASSRTDETQYF. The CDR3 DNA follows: TGTGCCAGCAGTCGGACAGACGAGACCCAGTACTTC.

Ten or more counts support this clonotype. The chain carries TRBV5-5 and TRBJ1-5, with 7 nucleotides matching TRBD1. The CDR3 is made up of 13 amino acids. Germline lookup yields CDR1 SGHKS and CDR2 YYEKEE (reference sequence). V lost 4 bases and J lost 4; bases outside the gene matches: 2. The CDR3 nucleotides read TGTGCCAGCAGCACGACAGGGAATCAGCCCCAGCATTTT. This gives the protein CASSTTGNQPQHF.

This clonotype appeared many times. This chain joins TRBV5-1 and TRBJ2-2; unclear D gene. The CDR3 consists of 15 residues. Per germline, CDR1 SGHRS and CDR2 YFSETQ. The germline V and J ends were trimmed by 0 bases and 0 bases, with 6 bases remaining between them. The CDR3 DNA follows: TGCGCCAGCAGCTTGGGCAGATCGAACACCGGGGAGCTGTTTTTT. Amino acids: CASSLGRSNTGELFF.